These 5 T cell receptor beta chains were sequenced from one sample in a study of CD8 T cells in ankylosing spondylitis. A single record per CDR3 protein comes from TCRdb applying MiXCR to the 5' RACE reads. The sample has around 160,000 distinct CDR3 sequences; 9.5% to 13% are singletons. The sequenced sample was blood, either unsorted or a sorted T cell fraction (not recorded which). These receptors were obtained from a male donor with ankylosing spondylitis or in good health (not recorded which).

Many counts were recorded for this clonotype. This chain links TRBV5-1 with TRBJ2-1; possible D gene TRBD1, 7 bases. Per germline, CDR1 SGHRS and CDR2 YFSETQ. V was clipped by 1 base and J by 4 bases, with 12 bases between them. There are 15 residues in the CDR3. Here the CDR3 reads CASSLSQGGYNEQFF. CDR3 sequence (DNA): TGCGCCAGCAGCTTGAGTCAGGGGGGATACAATGAGCAGTTCTTC.

This clonotype was counted ten times or more. This chain links TRBV2 with TRBJ2-5; D may match TRBD1 or TRBD2 (7 bases each). From germline, CDR1 is SNHLY and CDR2 FYNNEI. The CDR3 totals 17 residues. Deletions cut 5 bases from V and 3 bases from J, with 22 bases between. In DNA form, the CDR3 reads TGTGCCAGCAGTAAGACAGGGAGGGTAACGGGCAAAGAGACCCAGTACTTC. Translation: CASSKTGRVTGKETQYF.

This clonotype came up many times. This rearrangement joins TRBV10-3 to TRBJ2-5; D not certain. Trimming stripped 8 bases from V and 0 bases from J, with 4 bases between. Germline CDR1 is ENHRY and CDR2 is SYGVKD. The CDR3 is 11 amino acids. CDR3 DNA: TGTGCCATCGGCGACCAAGAGACCCAGTACTTC. Translated: CAIGDQETQYF.

At least ten counts were recorded for this clonotype. The V and J genes are TRBV21-1 and TRBJ1-2; the DNA was not used to check the table's D call, TRBD1. TRBV21-1 is an annotated pseudogene. The CDR3 has 15 amino acids. The CDR3 DNA sequence: TGTGCCAGCAGCAAACGGGACAGGGAGGACTATGGCTACACCTTC. This encodes CASSKRDREDYGYTF.

This clonotype appeared a few times. The gene calls are TRBV20-1 and TRBJ2-2; D might be TRBD1 or TRBD2, each matching 5 bases. Germline loops: CDR1 DFQATT, CDR2 SNEGSKA (reference sequence). The CDR3 covers 18 residues. Trimming removed 6 bases at V and 0 bases at J, with 23 bases between. CDR3 DNA: TGCAGTGCCCTCCGACAAGCCGGGGCGTACACGAACACCGGGGAGCTGTTTTTT. Its protein is CSALRQAGAYTNTGELFF.